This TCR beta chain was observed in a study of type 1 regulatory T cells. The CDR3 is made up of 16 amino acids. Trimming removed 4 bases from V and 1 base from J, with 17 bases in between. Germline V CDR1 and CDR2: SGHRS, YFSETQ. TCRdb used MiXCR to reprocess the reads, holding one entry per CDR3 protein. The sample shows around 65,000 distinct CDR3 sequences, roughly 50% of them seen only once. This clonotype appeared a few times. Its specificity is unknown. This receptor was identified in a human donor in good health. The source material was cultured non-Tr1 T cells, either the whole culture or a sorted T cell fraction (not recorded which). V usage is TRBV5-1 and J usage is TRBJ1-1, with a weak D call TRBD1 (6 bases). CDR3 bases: TGCGCCAGCAGCCCCGGAGGGGGTTTGGCGAACACTGAAGCTTTCTTT. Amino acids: CASSPGGGLANTEAFF.